Listed here are 26 T cell receptor beta chains from one sample, sequenced in a study of cytomegalovirus exposure and HLA in healthy donors. Amplification used 60 Vbeta primers and 13 Jbeta primers. Assay used: immunoSEQ multiplex PCR; TCRdb lists only in-frame clones, some missing. The sample lists 90,000 to 120,000 clones, roughly three quarters occurring once. What was sequenced was PBMCs. Every receptor here comes from a man aged 18 to 29 in good health and CMV-seronegative.

V is TRBV2 and J is TRBJ2-1; 8 nucleotides agree with TRBD2. The CDR3 consists of 16 residues. Per germline, CDR1 SNHLY and CDR2 FYNNEI. V lost 5 bases, J lost 4 bases, and 10 bases stayed unmatched. CDR3 sequence reads: CASSSDGRGVYNEQFF. The CDR3 nucleotides are TGTGCCAGCAGTTCTGATGGGCGGGGGGTTTACAATGAGCAGTTCTTC.

The V gene is TRBV7-6, the J gene TRBJ2-1, with TRBD1 matching over 7 bases. The germline V gene encodes CDR1 SGHVS and CDR2 FNYEAQ. The CDR3 totals 17 residues. V was clipped by 0 bases and J by 3 bases; unmatched bases: 8. The CDR3 coding sequence is TGTGCCAGCAGCTTAGCGCTGGGGACAGACTACTACAATGAGCAGTTCTTC. Its protein is CASSLALGTDYYNEQFF.

The chain carries TRBV5-8 and TRBJ2-7; possibly TRBD1 for D (5 bases). V was cut by 4 bases and J by 5 bases, with 10 bases left in between. Germline assignment: CDR1 SGHTS and CDR2 YDEGEE. This CDR3 has 12 amino acids. CDR3 nucleotides: TGTGCCAGCAGCCCATACAGGAACGAGCAGTACTTC. Its translation: CASSPYRNEQYF. Full variable domain (outside the CDR3, taken from reference TRBV5-8 and TRBJ2-7): EAGVTQSPTHLIKTRGQQATLRCSPISGHTSVYWYQQALGLGLQFLLWYDEGEERNRGNFPPRFSGRQFPNYSSELNVNALELEDSALYLCASSPYRNEQYFGPGTRLTVT.

The chain has TRBV7-2 and TRBJ2-1; D possibly corresponds to TRBD2 (6 bases). The CDR3 has 14 residues. Trimming stripped 5 bases from V and 4 bases from J, with 12 bases between. CDR1 is SGHTA and CDR2 is FQGNSA in the germline V gene. The CDR3 sequence is CASSVQTRYNEQFF. Here the CDR3 DNA reads TGTGCCAGCAGCGTCCAGACTAGGTACAATGAGCAGTTCTTC.

This clone was seen a single time. The chain is built from TRBV2 and TRBJ1-4; the match to TRBD1 covers 7 bases. V lost 6 bases and J lost 5; bases outside the gene matches: 3. There are 13 residues in the CDR3. Looked up from germline, CDR1 is SNHLY and CDR2 is FYNNEI. Here the CDR3 reads CASRTGFNEKLFF. The CDR3 bases are TGTGCCAGCAGGACAGGGTTCAATGAAAAACTGTTTTTT.

The chain uses TRBV5-1 and TRBJ1-2; a weak D match, TRBD1 (6 bases). This CDR3 has 14 residues. Trimming took 5 bases from V and 8 from J, leaving 19 bases between them. Germline CDR1 reads SGHRS; CDR2 reads YFSETQ. The CDR3 coding sequence is TGCGCCAGCAGGCCGAGACAGGCCGGGGGGGGCTACACCTTC. It encodes CASRPRQAGGGYTF.

The rearrangement links TRBV4-2 to TRBJ2-1; the D gene is possibly TRBD1 (5 bases). Between the trimmed V and J ends, which lost 0 bases and 8 bases, there was a span of 8 bases. The germline CDR1 and CDR2 sequences are LGHNA and YNFKEQ. This CDR3 has 13 amino acids. The CDR3 reads CASSQDVQDEQFF. The DNA for the CDR3 is TGTGCCAGCAGCCAAGATGTACAGGATGAGCAGTTCTTC.

As for this clone: In the same sample, other DNA sequences code for this CDR3. The chain has TRBV27 and TRBJ1-1, with D perhaps matching TRBD1 (5 bases). Trimming took off 6 bases at V and 1 base at J, with 6 bases between the two ends. The CDR3 is 12 residues long. The germline V gene has CDR1 MNHEY and CDR2 SMNVEV (reference sequence). The CDR3 reads CASRQENTEAFF. CDR3 DNA: TGTGCCAGCAGACAGGAGAACACTGAAGCTTTCTTT.

The chain joins TRBV7-6 to TRBJ2-7, with a weak D call TRBD2 (7 bases). Germline V gene data show CDR1 as SGHVS and CDR2 as FNYEAQ. This CDR3 is 15 amino acids long. Trimming took 5 bases from V and 2 from J, leaving 16 bases between them. This chain's CDR3 is CASSQGTGGPYEQYF. CDR3 in DNA: TGTGCCAGCAGCCAGGGGACGGGGGGCCCCTACGAGCAGTACTTC. Filled out from reference TRBV7-6 and TRBJ2-7, the complete variable domain reads GAGVSQSPRYKVTKRGQDVALRCDPISGHVSLYWYRQALGQGPEFLTYFNYEAQQDKSGLPNDRFSAERPEGSISTLTIQRTEQRDSAMYRCASSQGTGGPYEQYFGPGTRLTVT.

This clone has just a few counts. This sequence joins TRBV27 and TRBJ1-4; a weak D match, TRBD1 (6 bases). The CDR3 loop spans 14 amino acids. The V gene's germline CDR1 is MNHEY and CDR2 SMNVEV (reference sequence). Deletions cut 2 bases from V and 7 bases from J, with 11 bases between. The CDR3 coding sequence is TGTGCCAGCAGTTTACAACAGGGTAGTGAAAAACTGTTTTTT. As protein: CASSLQQGSEKLFF.

V gene TRBV19 combines with J gene TRBJ1-2; D gene unclear. CDR1 is LNHDA and CDR2 is SQIVND in the germline V gene (reference sequence). This CDR3 is built from 14 residues. Deletions cut 3 bases from V and 0 bases from J, with 8 bases between. The CDR3: CASSISGANYGYTF. The CDR3 region has the DNA TGTGCCAGTAGTATTTCGGGAGCTAACTATGGCTACACCTTC.

This chain links TRBV13 with TRBJ2-5; D may be TRBD1 (6 bases). The J call could be wrong; TRBJ2-7 is a better fit for the DNA end. Germline V gene data show CDR1 as PRHDT and CDR2 as FYEKMQ (reference sequence). This CDR3 comprises 14 residues. CDR3 region: CASSLTGLAYEQYF. The CDR3 DNA reads as TGTGCCAGCAGCCTGACAGGATTAGCCTACGAGCAGTACTTC.

The chain links TRBV6-5 to TRBJ2-7; 11 positions agree with TRBD1. Germline assignment: CDR1 MNHEY and CDR2 SVGAGI. The CDR3 spans 14 residues. With 6 bases clipped from V and 9 bases from J, the junction kept 10 bases outside the gene matches. Here the CDR3 reads CASRGRDRGTRQYF. The CDR3 DNA sequence: TGTGCCAGCAGGGGCCGGGACAGGGGGACCCGGCAGTACTTC.

This clone was seen once. V and J are TRBV13 and TRBJ2-4; 11 nucleotides line up with TRBD2. Germline V gene data show CDR1 as PRHDT and CDR2 as FYEKMQ (reference sequence). CDR3 size: 17 residues. J gave up 1 base and V 5 bases, and 7 bases lay outside the gene matches. The CDR3 DNA reads TGTGCCAGCAGCGCTTTAGCGGGGGGGGGTGCCAAAAACATTCAGTACTTC. Protein sequence: CASSALAGGGAKNIQYF.

The rearrangement links TRBV6-5 to TRBJ2-7; D is undetermined. Germline CDR1 and CDR2: MNHEY and SVGAGI. The CDR3 runs 12 residues. The V end was cut by 4 bases, the J end by 5 bases, with 9 bases between. The CDR3 bases are TGTGCCAGCAGTTCCTATTCGAACGAGCAGTACTTC. Translating it yields CASSSYSNEQYF.

Comments on this clone: An end of the junction differs from the germline gene, which may be a read error. This chain uses TRBV7-9 with TRBJ1-5, with 9 positions matching TRBD1. The germline gives CDR1 SEHNR, CDR2 FQNEAQ (reference sequence). This CDR3 is 15 amino acids long. As DNA, the CDR3 is TGTTCCAGCAGCCCAGGGACAGGGTCAATTCAGCCCCAGCATTTT. Translation gives CSSSPGTGSIQPQHF.

The rearrangement links TRBV6-1 to TRBJ1-6, with a tentative D call TRBD1 (6 bases). The germline V gene has CDR1 MNHNS and CDR2 SASEGT. V was cut by 6 bases and J by 0 bases, with 9 bases left in between. This CDR3 has 15 residues. DNA of the CDR3: TGTGCCAGCAGCGTGGACAGCTCCTATAATTCACCCCTCCACTTT. Amino acid sequence: CASSVDSSYNSPLHF.

The V and J genes are TRBV11-3 and TRBJ2-3; possibly TRBD1 for D (6 bases). The V end was cut by 5 bases, the J end by 1 base, with 7 bases between. This CDR3 contains 13 residues. The germline gives CDR1 SGHNT, CDR2 YENEEA. CDR3 bases: TGTGCCAGCAGCCCAGGGGGCACAGATACGCAGTATTTT. Translated: CASSPGGTDTQYF.

This chain connects TRBV10-3 to TRBJ2-3; TRBD2 might be the D (7 bases). Trimming removed 3 bases at V and 4 bases at J, with 17 bases between. The CDR3 consists of 16 residues. The germline V gene encodes CDR1 ENHRY and CDR2 SYGVKD. CDR3 sequence (DNA): TGTGCCATCAGTGATTTGGGGGGGGGCCGGCCAGATACGCAGTATTTT. This codes for CAISDLGGGRPDTQYF.

The sample holds one count of this clone. The V gene is TRBV19, the J gene TRBJ2-3; 8 bases fit TRBD2. The V segment lost 6 bases and the J segment 0 bases; nucleotides outside the gene matches: 2. The germline V gene encodes CDR1 LNHDA and CDR2 SQIVND (reference sequence). The CDR3 is made up of 14 amino acids. CDR3 loop: CASRQRGSTDTQYF. CDR3 DNA sequence: TGTGCCAGTAGGCAGCGGGGGAGCACAGATACGCAGTATTTT.

A few counts support this clone. This chain connects TRBV6-5 to TRBJ2-1, with 9 bases fitting TRBD2. CDR3 size: 14 residues. Germline-derived CDR1 and CDR2 are MNHEY and SVGAGI. Trimming took 6 bases from V and 7 from J; bases not matched to a gene: 7. The CDR3 DNA follows: TGTGCCAGCAGGCGTTCTAGCGGGGAGAATGAGCAGTTCTTC. The encoded protein is CASRRSSGENEQFF.

The chain joins TRBV13 to TRBJ2-3; 9 bases fit TRBD2. The germline gives CDR1 PRHDT, CDR2 FYEKMQ (reference sequence). The CDR3 covers 16 residues. V lost 8 bases to trimming and J lost 5 bases; unmatched junction nucleotides: 14. CDR3 bases: TGTGCCAGCCGGGGGGACTTGCGGGGGGGCCAAGATACGCAGTATTTT. Translation: CASRGDLRGGQDTQYF.

The chain carries TRBV7-9 and TRBJ2-5, with 9 nucleotides matching TRBD1. The CDR3 covers 16 residues. Germline CDR1 and CDR2: SEHNR and FQNEAQ (reference sequence). V lost 3 bases, J lost 5 bases, and 10 bases stayed unmatched. In nucleotides, the CDR3 is TGTGCCAGCAGCTTTACATCGGGACAGGGAAGTGAGACCCAGTACTTC. This translates into CASSFTSGQGSETQYF.

The chain joins TRBV2 to TRBJ1-4, with a tentative D call TRBD1 (5 bases). Looked up from germline, CDR1 is SNHLY and CDR2 is FYNNEI. The CDR3 is 14 amino acids. With 4 bases removed from V and 6 bases from J, the gap between germline ends came to 12 bases. CDR3 sequence reads: CASSGAQGDEKLFF. The CDR3 DNA reads TGTGCCAGCAGTGGGGCGCAGGGTGATGAAAAACTGTTTTTT.

The gene calls are TRBV7-9 and TRBJ2-2; 13 positions match TRBD2. The CDR3 covers 17 residues. The germline V gene has CDR1 SEHNR and CDR2 FQNEAQ (reference sequence). V lost 9 bases to trimming and J lost 2 bases; unmatched junction nucleotides: 9. CDR3 in DNA: TGTGCCAGTATGACTAGCGGGGGGAGGCCTAACACCGGGGAGCTGTTTTTT. The encoded protein is CASMTSGGRPNTGELFF. Complete variable domain (other parts from reference TRBV7-9 and TRBJ2-2): DTGVSQNPRHKITKRGQNVTFRCDPISEHNRLYWYRQTLGQGPEFLTYFQNEAQLEKSRLLSDRFSAERPKGSFSTLEIQRTEQGDSAMYLCASMTSGGRPNTGELFFGEGSRLTVL.

V usage is TRBV7-2 and J usage is TRBJ2-5; 7 nucleotides line up with TRBD2. With V trimmed by 5 bases and J by 4 bases, 1 base remained unmatched. The germline V gene has CDR1 SGHTA and CDR2 FQGNSA. The CDR3 sequence is 12 residues long. This CDR3 is CASSREGETQYF. CDR3 coding DNA: TGTGCCAGCAGCAGGGAGGGAGAGACCCAGTACTTC.